One T cell receptor (beta chain) is described in this entry. The record originates from a study of PD-1 blockade in classical Hodgkin lymphoma. All patients relapsed after autologous stem cell transplantation, and brentuximab vedotin exposure varied. Profiling relied on immunoSEQ multiplex PCR, and the TCRdb table lists in-frame clones only, not all of them. The table has 15,000 to 20,000 clones, roughly 80% seen once. This CDR3 region has 15 residues. The V segment lost 2 bases and the J segment 7 bases; nucleotides outside the gene matches: 11. Germline V lookup: CDR1 MNHEY, CDR2 SMNVEV (reference sequence).

The sequencing used peripheral blood mononuclear cells (PBMCs), collected before the second cycle of nivolumab. The chain has TRBV27 and TRBJ2-7; 7 nucleotides match TRBD2. The sequence was obtained from a human donor with classical Hodgkin lymphoma. The CDR3 reads CASSLGLAGVSEQYF. CDR3 coding DNA: TGTGCCAGCAGTTTAGGGTTAGCGGGCGTCTCGGAGCAGTACTTC.